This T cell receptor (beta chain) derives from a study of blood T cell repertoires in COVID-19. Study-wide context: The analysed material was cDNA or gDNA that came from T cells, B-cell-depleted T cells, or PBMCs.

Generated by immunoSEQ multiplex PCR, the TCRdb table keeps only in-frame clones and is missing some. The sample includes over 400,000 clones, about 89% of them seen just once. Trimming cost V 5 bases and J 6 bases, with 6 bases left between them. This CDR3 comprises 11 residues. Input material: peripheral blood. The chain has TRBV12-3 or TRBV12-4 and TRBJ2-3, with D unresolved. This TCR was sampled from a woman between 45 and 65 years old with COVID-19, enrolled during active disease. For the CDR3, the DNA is TGTGCCAGCAGTCCTACGGATACGCAGTATTTT. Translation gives CASSPTDTQYF.